Below are 29 T cell receptor beta chains sequenced from a single sample in a study. MiXCR, run by TCRdb on the 5' RACE reads, gives a single entry per CDR3 protein. The data hold 35,000 to 50,000 distinct CDR3 sequences, with roughly a fifth observed a single time. The sorted Tregs were CD4+CD25+CD127-/low cells. Sample: Tregs sorted from blood. Source of these receptors: a female donor with breast cancer.

The chain is built from TRBV11-1 and TRBJ2-1; TRBD1 matches 7 bases. CDR1 SGHAT and CDR2 FQDESV come from the germline V gene (reference sequence). The CDR3 spans 16 residues. The V gene end was trimmed by 6 bases and the J gene end by 3 bases; junction bases not matched to a gene: 11. In DNA, the CDR3 is TGTGCCAGCAGTTTATCCGGGACAGACAACTACAATGAGCAGTTCTTC. This translates into CASSLSGTDNYNEQFF.

Remarks on this clonotype: One junction end disagrees with the germline gene, perhaps due to a read error. V gene TRBV27 combines with J gene TRBJ1-5, with a weak D call TRBD1 (5 bases). The CDR3 has 14 residues. Germline-derived CDR1 and CDR2 are MNHEY and SMNVEV (reference sequence). The CDR3 region is CTSSLSLTGQPQHF. CDR3 DNA sequence: TGTACCAGCAGTTTATCTCTCACAGGCCAGCCCCAGCATTTT.

The V call is TRBV3-1, the J call TRBJ1-2; no reliable D call. CDR3 length: 14 residues. Trimming shortened V by 2 bases and J by 4 bases, and 11 bases separated the two germline ends. Germline CDR1 LGHDT, CDR2 YNNKEL (reference sequence). CDR3 DNA sequence: TGTGCCAGCAGCCAATTTACCGGGAGCTATGGCTACACCTTC. This sequence encodes CASSQFTGSYGYTF.

Ten or more counts support this clonotype. This chain uses TRBV3-1 with TRBJ2-3; 8 bases are shared with TRBD2. The trim removed 0 bases at V and 6 bases at J, leaving 8 bases unmatched. The CDR3 contains 16 residues. Germline CDR1 LGHDT, CDR2 YNNKEL (reference sequence). The CDR3 nucleotides are TGTGCCAGCAGCCAAGATTGGCGGGAGGTCCCCGATACGCAGTATTTT. Its translation is CASSQDWREVPDTQYF.

In this sample, this clonotype turned up many times. This chain joins TRBV9 and TRBJ2-1; the match to TRBD2 covers 15 bases. Germline V gene sequence: CDR1 SGDLS, CDR2 YYNGEE. This CDR3 spans 16 amino acids. Trimming removed 4 bases from V and 7 bases from J; junction bases left unmatched: 6. The CDR3: CASSKPGTSGRNEQFF. CDR3 DNA sequence: TGTGCCAGCAGCAAACCTGGGACTAGCGGGAGGAATGAGCAGTTCTTC. Based on the CDR3 plus reference TRBV9 and TRBJ2-1, the full variable domain is DSGVTQTPKHLITATGQRVTLRCSPRSGDLSVYWYQQSLDQGLQFLIQYYNGEERAKGNILERFSAQQFPDLHSELNLSSLELGDSALYFCASSKPGTSGRNEQFFGPGTRLTVL.

Turning to this clonotype: A read error may explain this, as a much larger clone is one base away. CDR3 sequence (DNA): TGCAGTGCCGGCCCCGGGTGGGAGACCCAGTACTTC. It translates to CSAGPGWETQYF. The chain carries TRBV20-1 and TRBJ2-5; unclear D gene. CDR3 length equals 12 residues. Between the trimmed V and J ends, which lost 6 bases and 5 bases, there was a span of 13 bases. Germline lookup yields CDR1 DFQATT and CDR2 SNEGSKA (reference sequence).

The chain uses TRBV20-1 and TRBJ1-5, with TRBD1 matching 8 bases. The CDR3 is 17 amino acids. Losses at the gene ends were 5 bases for V and 0 bases for J; bases not matched to a gene: 12. CDR1 is DFQATT, CDR2 SNEGSKA, per germline (reference sequence). The CDR3 DNA follows: TGCAGTGCTGTTCCCGACAGGGGTTATTATAGCAATCAGCCCCAGCATTTT. Its translation: CSAVPDRGYYSNQPQHF.

The DNA of the CDR3 is TGTGCCAGCAGCCCCAACATGGACGGGGAACTAGAAGAGACCCAGTACTTC. Translation: CASSPNMDGELEETQYF. The V and J genes are TRBV5-4 and TRBJ2-5; perhaps TRBD2 as D (5 bases). In germline, CDR1 is SGHNT, CDR2 YYREEE (reference sequence). Trimming cost V 4 bases and J 3 bases, with 22 bases left between them. The CDR3 is 17 residues long.

This clonotype was counted between two and nine times. This chain connects TRBV3-1 to TRBJ1-1; a weak D match, TRBD1 (5 bases). The CDR3 length is 14 residues. Germline V gene data show CDR1 as LGHDT and CDR2 as YNNKEL (reference sequence). Trimming removed 4 bases at V and 3 bases at J, with 12 bases between. The CDR3 region is CASSRQGLHTEAFF. As DNA, the CDR3 is TGTGCCAGCAGCCGCCAGGGCCTACACACTGAAGCTTTCTTT.

The V call is TRBV20-1, the J call TRBJ2-1; TRBD2 agrees at 14 bases. Germline assignment: CDR1 DFQATT and CDR2 SNEGSKA (reference sequence). V trimming: 3 bases; J trimming: 6 bases; junction bases outside the gene matches: 1. The CDR3 loop spans 14 amino acids. DNA for the CDR3: TGCAGTGCTAGGGGACTAGCGGGAGTCAATGAGCAGTTCTTC. Translating it yields CSARGLAGVNEQFF.

With respect to this clonotype: A much bigger clone sits one base away, suggesting this may be a read error. This chain uses TRBV4-2 with TRBJ1-2, with 7 bases that match TRBD1. The CDR3 contains 16 residues. CDR1 LGHNA and CDR2 YNFKEQ come from the germline V gene. CDR3 DNA: TGTTCCAGCAGCCAAACCATAGGGGGCCGCGGATATGGCTACACCTTC. Its protein is CSSSQTIGGRGYGYTF.

Here the CDR3 DNA reads TGTGCCAGCAGCCAGTCGATAGCGGGAGCAGAGACCCAGTACTTC. It codes for CASSQSIAGAETQYF. V is TRBV3-1 and J is TRBJ2-5, with 9 bases fitting TRBD2. Trimming cost V 3 bases and J 4 bases; bases outside gene matches: 6. The CDR3 has 15 residues. Germline V CDR1 and CDR2: LGHDT, YNNKEL (reference sequence).

This clonotype was detected ten times or more. This chain connects TRBV6-1 to TRBJ2-1; D gene ambiguous. The germline gives CDR1 MNHNS, CDR2 SASEGT. This CDR3 is built from 12 residues. V was pared by 0 bases and J by 12 bases, with 9 bases between. The CDR3 region has the DNA TGTGCCAGCAGTGAAGCGGGAATGGGGCAGTTCTTC. This sequence encodes CASSEAGMGQFF.

This clonotype appeared many times. The CDR3 sequence: CASSQDVGGRGWTEAFF. The CDR3 DNA reads as TGCGCCAGCAGCCAAGATGTTGGGGGGCGCGGGTGGACTGAAGCTTTCTTT. This chain uses TRBV4-1 with TRBJ1-1; a weak D match, TRBD1 (6 bases). The V end lost 0 bases, the J end lost 5 bases, and 19 bases lay between the germline ends. This CDR3 contains 17 residues. Germline V CDR1 and CDR2: MGHRA, YSYEKL.

The sample holds many counts of this clonotype. The J gene is TRBJ2-1, the V gene TRBV24-1, with D possibly matching TRBD2 (5 bases). Trimming removed 4 bases at V and 3 bases at J, with 9 bases between. This CDR3 contains 14 residues. The germline gives CDR1 KGHDR, CDR2 SFDVKD. CDR3 region: CATSDSRDYNEQFF. CDR3 DNA sequence: TGTGCCACCAGTGACTCCCGGGACTACAATGAGCAGTTCTTC.

This clonotype was seen many times. The rearrangement links TRBV6-1 to TRBJ1-2; D unclear. CDR3 size: 10 residues. V was shortened by 7 bases and J by 8 bases, with 8 bases between the two germline ends. Germline values: CDR1 MNHNS, CDR2 SASEGT. CDR3 DNA sequence: TGTGCCAGCAATAGAGGAGGCTACACCTTC. Translating gives CASNRGGYTF.

This clonotype was observed a few times. The CDR3 sequence is CASTEAGGNQPQHF. The CDR3 region has the DNA TGTGCCAGCACCGAAGCGGGGGGCAATCAGCCCCAGCATTTT. The chain links TRBV6-5 to TRBJ1-5; possible D gene TRBD1, 5 bases. The CDR3 length is 14 residues. V lost 7 bases and J lost 2, with 12 bases in between. Germline assignment: CDR1 MNHEY and CDR2 SVGAGI.

This clonotype appeared many times. The chain is built from TRBV28 and TRBJ2-7; 13 positions agree with TRBD2. The CDR3 spans 16 residues. With 3 bases clipped from V and 2 bases from J, the junction kept 4 bases outside the gene matches. Germline CDR1 is MDHEN and CDR2 is SYDVKM. The CDR3 DNA follows: TGTGCCAGCAGTTTCCCAGGGACTAGCGGGACCTACGAGCAGTACTTC. Its translation: CASSFPGTSGTYEQYF.

This clonotype has just a few counts. The V gene is TRBV6-1, the J gene TRBJ2-1; D is uncertain. The CDR3 is 13 residues long. Germline V CDR1 and CDR2: MNHNS, SASEGT. Trimming took 3 bases from V and 9 from J, leaving 12 bases between them. The CDR3 sequence is CASSEREVPEQFF. CDR3 DNA: TGTGCCAGCAGTGAGCGAGAGGTCCCTGAGCAGTTCTTC.

This clonotype was counted many times. The chain uses TRBV6-2 or TRBV6-3 and TRBJ2-7, with TRBD2 matching 7 bases. Germline V gene sequence: CDR1 MNHEY, CDR2 SVGEGT. Trimming cost V 3 bases and J 7 bases; bases outside gene matches: 9. CDR3 length: 14 amino acids. The CDR3 here is CASSYNGLVLEQYF. CDR3 nucleotide sequence: TGTGCCAGCAGTTATAATGGACTAGTGTTGGAGCAGTACTTC.

This clonotype showed up just a few times. The chain is built from TRBV12-3 or TRBV12-4 and TRBJ1-1; D is unresolved. There are 14 residues in the CDR3. V gave up 7 bases and J gave up 5 bases, with 17 bases separating them. This CDR3 is CASTPGSGFTEAFF. The CDR3 region has the DNA TGTGCCAGCACCCCAGGTAGCGGTTTTACTGAAGCTTTCTTT.

This clonotype is a singleton in its sample. Given a much more abundant clone one base away, this may be a read error. The genes are TRBV5-1 and TRBJ2-7; D is perhaps TRBD1 (6 bases). Germline values: CDR1 SGHRS, CDR2 YFSETQ. The CDR3 extends over 14 amino acids. CDR3 nucleotides: TGCGCCAGCAGCTCAGACAGGTCCACCTACGAGCCGTACTTC. This encodes CASSSDRSTYEPYF.

The chain recombines TRBV12-3 or TRBV12-4 with TRBJ1-2; D ambiguous. The CDR3 covers 13 residues. V was clipped by 1 base and J by 1 base, with 4 bases between them. The CDR3, as DNA: TGTGCCAGCAGTTTAGAGGGTAACTATGGCTACACCTTC. Its protein is CASSLEGNYGYTF.

The J gene is TRBJ2-1, the V gene TRBV7-3; D possibly corresponds to TRBD2 (6 bases). Trimming removed 4 bases at V and 3 bases at J, with 16 bases between. CDR1 SGHTA and CDR2 FQGTGA come from the germline V gene. The CDR3 covers 16 residues. The CDR3 bases are TGTGCCAGCAGCTCCCTGGGAGGTAGTGACTACAATGAGCAGTTCTTC. Translation gives CASSSLGGSDYNEQFF.

This clonotype has a handful of counts. The V call is TRBV29-1, the J call TRBJ1-1, with 9 bases that match TRBD1. Germline CDR1 and CDR2: SQVTM and ANQGSEA. V shed 1 base and J 3 bases; nucleotides not matched to a gene: 0. This CDR3 spans 13 amino acids. CDR3 in amino acids: CSVEGDRDTEAFF. The DNA of the CDR3 is TGCAGCGTTGAAGGGGACAGGGACACTGAAGCTTTCTTT.

In regard to this clonotype: Being one base from a much bigger clone, this may be a read error. This chain links TRBV24-1 with TRBJ2-7; tentative D call: TRBD2 (6 bases). CDR3 length: 14 residues. V gave up 0 bases and J gave up 10 bases, with 15 bases separating them. Germline CDR1 reads KGHDR; CDR2 reads SFDVKD. CDR3 nucleotide sequence: TGTGCCACCAGTGATTTGGGAAAGGGAGGAGATCAGTACTTC. Translating gives CATSDLGKGGDQYF.

As regards this clonotype: A much larger clone is a single base away; this may be a read error. This chain uses TRBV12-3 or TRBV12-4 with TRBJ2-7; the D call may be TRBD1 or TRBD2 (5 bases each). The CDR3 covers 14 residues. The CDR3 protein is CTSSTGTESYEQYF. CDR3 nucleotide sequence: TGTACCAGCAGCACCGGGACGGAATCCTACGAGCAGTACTTC.

This chain joins TRBV28 and TRBJ2-2; D remains ambiguous. In germline, CDR1 is MDHEN, CDR2 SYDVKM. The CDR3 has 11 residues. V was trimmed by 6 bases and J by 8 bases, leaving 7 bases between them. The CDR3 sequence is CASRLVGELFF. CDR3 sequence (DNA): TGTGCCAGCAGACTCGTTGGGGAGCTGTTTTTT.

This clonotype has more than one count but fewer than ten. The rearrangement joins TRBV20-1 to TRBJ1-1; D remains ambiguous. Trimming took off 3 bases at V and 0 bases at J, with 8 bases between the two ends. The CDR3 has 13 residues. Germline-derived CDR1 and CDR2 are DFQATT and SNEGSKA (reference sequence). The chain's CDR3 is CSASPMVNTEAFF. DNA of the CDR3: TGCAGTGCTAGCCCCATGGTGAACACTGAAGCTTTCTTT.